Shown below are 27 T cell receptor beta chains from a single sample sequenced in a study of blood T cell repertoires in COVID-19. Produced via immunoSEQ multiplex PCR; TCRdb's table is partial and in-frame only. Among some 500,000 clones listed, about 89% were seen once. Sample: peripheral blood. The receptors stem from a woman in her fifties or sixties with COVID-19, enrolled during active disease.

The gene calls are TRBV9 and TRBJ2-1; D is perhaps TRBD2 (6 bases). The ends were cut back, 3 bases at V and 6 bases at J, with 13 bases in the middle. Germline V gene sequence: CDR1 SGDLS, CDR2 YYNGEE. CDR3 length: 14 residues. The DNA for the CDR3 is TGTGCCAGCAGCGGGGTGACTAGTCTCAATGAGCAGTTCTTC. It codes for CASSGVTSLNEQFF.

V usage is TRBV6-1 and J usage is TRBJ1-4; D not resolved. Deletions cut 0 bases from V and 6 bases from J, with 5 bases between. Germline CDR1 MNHNS, CDR2 SASEGT. The CDR3 runs to 13 residues. The DNA of the CDR3 is TGTGCCAGCAGTGAAGCGCGGGATGAAAAACTGTTTTTT. It encodes CASSEARDEKLFF.

J is TRBJ2-7 and V is TRBV2; 8 bases align to TRBD1. From germline, CDR1 is SNHLY and CDR2 FYNNEI. The length of the CDR3 is 15 residues. The V and J ends lost 5 bases and 3 bases, in that order; junction bases with no gene match: 9. The CDR3 sequence is CASSLRGTGYYEQYF. Written as DNA, the CDR3 is TGTGCCAGCAGTCTAAGAGGGACAGGCTACTACGAGCAGTACTTC.

The V call is TRBV28, the J call TRBJ2-3; TRBD2 matches at 13 bases. V trimming: 5 bases; J trimming: 1 base; junction bases outside the gene matches: 9. CDR3 size: 18 residues. The germline CDR1 and CDR2 sequences are MDHEN and SYDVKM. As DNA, the CDR3 is TGTGCCAGCAGTCGACCGAGGACTAGCGGGGGTGGCACAGATACGCAGTATTTT. Amino acids: CASSRPRTSGGGTDTQYF. The whole variable domain, remainder taken from reference TRBV28 and TRBJ2-3, is DVKVTQSSRYLVKRTGEKVFLECVQDMDHENMFWYRQDPGLGLRLIYFSYDVKMKEKGDIPEGYSVSREKKERFSLILESASTNQTSMYLCASSRPRTSGGGTDTQYFGPGTRLTVL.

V is TRBV3-1 (or the pseudogene TRBV3-2) and J is TRBJ2-1, with 8 bases aligning to TRBD1. Germline values: CDR1 LGHDT, CDR2 YNNKEL (reference sequence). The CDR3 is made up of 16 amino acids. With V trimmed by 3 bases and J by 2 bases, 6 bases remained unmatched. For the CDR3, the DNA is TGTGCCAGCAGCCACCGCCAGGGGGCGGCCTACAATGAGCAGTTCTTC. This translates into CASSHRQGAAYNEQFF.

J is TRBJ1-5 and V is TRBV30, with 7 positions matching TRBD1. The CDR3 spans 13 residues. CDR1 is GTSNPN, CDR2 SVGIG, per germline (reference sequence). The junction had 2 bases not matched to a gene; V was cut back by 3 bases and J by 3 bases. CDR3 in amino acids: CAWSGQDNQPQHF. CDR3 nucleotide sequence: TGTGCCTGGAGCGGACAGGACAATCAGCCCCAGCATTTT.

The chain joins TRBV12-3 or TRBV12-4 to TRBJ1-2; D call uncertain. V gave up 3 bases and J gave up 6 bases, with 8 bases separating them. The CDR3 length is 12 residues. The CDR3 DNA reads TGTGCCAGCAGTTTCCAACTGAATGGCTACACCTTC. Its translation: CASSFQLNGYTF.

The gene calls are TRBV13 and TRBJ2-7, with no clear D. The V gene lost 1 base and the J gene lost 2 bases, with 6 bases spanning the gap. This CDR3 contains 13 residues. Germline loops: CDR1 PRHDT, CDR2 FYEKMQ (reference sequence). CDR3 DNA: TGTGCCAGCAGCTTAGACAGCACCTACGAGCAGTACTTC. It yields the protein CASSLDSTYEQYF.

The V gene is TRBV5-1, the J gene TRBJ1-5; TRBD1 agrees at 7 bases. The V segment lost 0 bases and the J segment 7 bases; nucleotides outside the gene matches: 7. Germline V gene lookup returns CDR1 SGHRS and CDR2 YFSETQ. This CDR3 is 15 amino acids long. The CDR3 nucleotides are TGCGCCAGCAGCTTGGCCGGGCAGGGGGGCCAGCCCCAGCATTTT. Amino acids: CASSLAGQGGQPQHF.

The gene calls are TRBV11-2 and TRBJ2-7, with TRBD1 matching 9 bases. After removal of 2 bases from V and 2 bases from J, the junction contained 1 base not matched to a gene. Germline loops: CDR1 SGHAT, CDR2 FQNNGV. The CDR3 sequence is 14 residues long. CDR3 coding DNA: TGTGCCAGCAGCTTAAACAGGGGGCCCTACGAGCAGTACTTC. This sequence encodes CASSLNRGPYEQYF.

The chain links TRBV6-6 to TRBJ2-2; TRBD1 aligns across 9 bases. Germline CDR1 and CDR2: MNHNY and SVGAGI (reference sequence). The J segment lost 6 bases and the V segment lost 5 bases, leaving 10 bases of the junction unmatched. The CDR3 spans 16 residues. The DNA of the CDR3 is TGTGCCAGCAGTCCCCCCCCGGGACAGGGACCCGGGGAGCTGTTTTTT. This translates into CASSPPPGQGPGELFF.

For this clone: This sample also contains other DNA sequences that code for the same CDR3. The rearrangement uses TRBV18 and TRBJ1-1; D unclear. V was clipped by 1 base and J by 2 bases, with 8 bases between them. Germline CDR1 is KGHSH and CDR2 is LQKENI. The CDR3 totals 14 residues. Here the CDR3 DNA reads TGTGCCAGCTCACCACGGGCGGGTAACACTGAAGCTTTCTTT. It yields the protein CASSPRAGNTEAFF. Combining the CDR3 with reference TRBV18 and TRBJ1-1 gives the whole variable domain NAGVMQNPRHLVRRRGQEARLRCSPMKGHSHVYWYRQLPEEGLKFMVYLQKENIIDESGMPKERFSAEFPKEGPSILRIQQVVRGDSAAYFCASSPRAGNTEAFFGQGTRLTVV.

This CDR3 is CASSQTARDTEAFF. DNA for the CDR3: TGTGCCAGCAGTCAGACAGCCCGAGACACTGAAGCTTTCTTT. V usage is TRBV7-9 and J usage is TRBJ1-1; the D gene is possibly TRBD1 (5 bases). Germline values: CDR1 SEHNR, CDR2 FQNEAQ (reference sequence). V lost 6 bases and J 3 bases, leaving 14 bases between the germline ends. The CDR3 runs 14 residues.

V and J are TRBV28 and TRBJ1-3; a possible D gene is TRBD1 (5 bases). Trimming removed 2 bases at V and 0 bases at J, with 11 bases between. CDR1 MDHEN and CDR2 SYDVKM come from the germline V gene. The CDR3 sequence is 16 residues long. The CDR3, as DNA: TGTGCCAGCAGTTTACAGGGCCCCACCTCTGGAAACACCATATATTTT. The encoded protein is CASSLQGPTSGNTIYF. Looking up the rest from reference TRBV28 and TRBJ1-3 gives the full variable domain: DVKVTQSSRYLVKRTGEKVFLECVQDMDHENMFWYRQDPGLGLRLIYFSYDVKMKEKGDIPEGYSVSREKKERFSLILESASTNQTSMYLCASSLQGPTSGNTIYFGEGSWLTVV.

The chain recombines TRBV18 with TRBJ1-1; 7 bases line up with TRBD1. V trimming: 6 bases; J trimming: 3 bases; junction bases outside the gene matches: 7. The germline CDR1 and CDR2 sequences are KGHSH and LQKENI. This CDR3 spans 14 amino acids. The CDR3 DNA sequence: TGTGCCAGCTCCCCTTTCACAGGGGACACTGAAGCTTTCTTT. It is translated as CASSPFTGDTEAFF.

The rearrangement links TRBV6-1 to TRBJ2-7; D is perhaps TRBD2 (6 bases). CDR1 MNHNS and CDR2 SASEGT come from the germline V gene. Trimming stripped 2 bases from V and 12 bases from J, with 14 bases between. The CDR3 is 12 residues long. In DNA form, the CDR3 reads TGTGCCAGCAGTGAAAGGTTGGGGACTTTGTACTTC. Encoded protein: CASSERLGTLYF.

This chain uses TRBV19 with TRBJ1-2; a possible D gene is TRBD1 (6 bases). The length of the CDR3 is 14 residues. V was clipped by 5 bases and J by 8 bases, with 18 bases between them. Germline-derived CDR1 and CDR2 are LNHDA and SQIVND (reference sequence). The CDR3 sequence: CASSSSLQGSGYTF. The CDR3 DNA follows: TGTGCCAGTAGTTCCTCTTTACAGGGAAGCGGCTACACCTTC.

The chain links TRBV6-5 to TRBJ1-6; D remains unclear. The CDR3 is made up of 14 amino acids. Germline V CDR1 and CDR2: MNHEY, SVGAGI. Trimming shortened V by 5 bases and J by 10 bases, and 15 bases separated the two germline ends. CDR3 in amino acids: CASSLTVGGSPLHF. Written as DNA, the CDR3 is TGTGCCAGCAGTCTGACGGTGGGAGGGTCACCCCTCCACTTT.

This rearrangement joins TRBV7-8 to TRBJ2-2; 8 bases are a match to TRBD2. The CDR3 is made up of 17 amino acids. CDR1 is SGHVS and CDR2 is FQNEAQ in the germline V gene. V lost 5 bases, J lost 5 bases, and 13 bases stayed unmatched. CDR3 bases: TGTGCCAGCAGCCCCATCCACGGGGGGGGCCTTACCGGGGAGCTGTTTTTT. This gives the protein CASSPIHGGGLTGELFF.

The V and J genes are TRBV9 and TRBJ1-3; D remains unclear. The germline V gene has CDR1 SGDLS and CDR2 YYNGEE. CDR3 length equals 14 residues. V was clipped by 4 bases and J by 7 bases, with 15 bases between them. DNA of the CDR3: TGTGCCAGCAGCTTGCGGAAGGGCGGGAACACCATATATTTT. Encoded protein: CASSLRKGGNTIYF.

This chain connects TRBV9 to TRBJ1-1; tentatively, D is TRBD1 (5 bases). The V end lost 4 bases, the J end lost 2 bases, and 15 bases lay between the germline ends. CDR1 SGDLS and CDR2 YYNGEE come from the germline V gene. This CDR3 is 15 amino acids long. The chain's CDR3 is CASSPPGGVNTEAFF. The CDR3 region has the DNA TGTGCCAGCAGCCCCCCGGGAGGGGTCAACACTGAAGCTTTCTTT.

The rearrangement uses TRBV10-3 and TRBJ1-4, with TRBD1 matching over 10 bases. Germline loops: CDR1 ENHRY, CDR2 SYGVKD. V gave up 3 bases and J gave up 8 bases; unmatched junction bases: 9. The CDR3 spans 16 residues. The CDR3 loop reads CAISDLETGGSEKLFF. The CDR3 coding sequence is TGTGCCATCAGTGACCTCGAGACAGGGGGCAGCGAAAAACTGTTTTTT.

The chain combines TRBV30 with TRBJ2-7, with no clear D. Trimming cost V 4 bases and J 0 bases, with 10 bases left between them. CDR3 size: 13 residues. The germline gives CDR1 GTSNPN, CDR2 SVGIG (reference sequence). The CDR3 bases are TGTGCCTGGACGTCCGAGAGCTCCTACGAGCAGTACTTC. Protein: CAWTSESSYEQYF.

With respect to this clone: The junction differs from germline at one of its ends, possibly a read error. V gene TRBV2 combines with J gene TRBJ1-2; 9 bases match TRBD1. Germline V gene data show CDR1 as SNHLY and CDR2 as FYNNEI. The CDR3 runs to 13 residues. The CDR3 protein is CASSEDGTGLNIF. Written as DNA, the CDR3 is TGTGCCAGCAGTGAAGACGGGACAGGGCTTAACATCTTC.

The V and J genes are TRBV7-2 and TRBJ2-7, with 11 nucleotides matching TRBD1. The V and J ends lost 2 bases and 3 bases, in that order; junction bases with no gene match: 3. Germline assignment: CDR1 SGHTA and CDR2 FQGNSA. The CDR3 contains 15 residues. In nucleotides, the CDR3 is TGTGCCAGCAGCTTACAGGGGACAGGGGGCTACGAGCAGTACTTC. It translates to CASSLQGTGGYEQYF.

V is TRBV30 and J is TRBJ2-4; D not certain. This CDR3 contains 13 residues. Trimming took 5 bases from V and 11 from J, leaving 19 bases between them. The germline gives CDR1 GTSNPN, CDR2 SVGIG (reference sequence). Here the CDR3 DNA reads TGTGCCTGGGGAAATTACGTACAGACGGTTCAGTACTTC. This encodes CAWGNYVQTVQYF.

This clone was seen just once. V is TRBV19 and J is TRBJ1-1; 9 bases match TRBD1. CDR1 and CDR2 (germline): LNHDA, SQIVND (reference sequence). Trimming at V came to 5 bases and at J to 11 bases, leaving 15 bases not matched to a gene. The CDR3 runs to 15 residues. DNA for the CDR3: TGTGCCAGTAGTGCATCCGGGACAGGGCCCCTTGGGGCTTTCTTT. It codes for CASSASGTGPLGAFF. The full variable domain, rest sourced from reference TRBV19 and TRBJ1-1, is DGGITQSPKYLFRKEGQNVTLSCEQNLNHDAMYWYRQDPGQGLRLIYYSQIVNDFQKGDIAEGYSVSREKKESFPLTVTSAQKNPTAFYLCASSASGTGPLGAFFGQGTRLTVV.